Each of the 8 T cell receptor beta chains below was sequenced from the same sample in a study of T-cell memory formation after mild COVID-19. TCRdb recomputed calls from the 5' RACE reads with MiXCR, one row per CDR3 protein. The table records just under 350,000 distinct CDR3 sequences, around 13% of them present only once. Material: PBMCs or a T cell subset sorted from them (not recorded which). The receptors come from a man between 18 and 29 years old who had mild COVID-19 (a few samples of this study predate the infection). Cell type and time point are not known.

The CDR3 sequence: CASSQVLSTDTQYF. The CDR3 region has the DNA TGCGCCAGCAGCCAAGTGCTTAGCACAGATACGCAGTATTTT. This chain connects TRBV4-1 to TRBJ2-3; D call uncertain. Between the trimmed V and J ends, which lost 1 base and 0 bases, there was a span of 5 bases. Germline loops: CDR1 MGHRA, CDR2 YSYEKL. The CDR3 extends over 14 amino acids.

The chain combines TRBV29-1 with TRBJ2-3; D call uncertain. The V gene lost 5 bases and the J gene lost 3 bases, with 12 bases spanning the gap. The CDR3 is made up of 13 amino acids. The germline gives CDR1 SQVTM, CDR2 ANQGSEA. The DNA of the CDR3 is TGCAGCGTTCGGATGGTCGGAACAGATACGCAGTATTTT. Amino acid sequence: CSVRMVGTDTQYF.

This clonotype occurred many times. The genes are TRBV20-1 and TRBJ2-5; D is possibly TRBD2 (7 bases). Germline CDR1 DFQATT, CDR2 SNEGSKA (reference sequence). V shed 1 base and J shed 2 bases, with 11 bases lying between them. The CDR3 length is 14 residues. For the CDR3, the DNA is TGCAGTGCTAGAGGTGGGGGGGCACAAGAGACCCAGTACTTC. Its translation: CSARGGGAQETQYF.

This clonotype was seen only a few times. This chain links TRBV19 with TRBJ2-1, with 9 bases identical to TRBD2. Trimming at V came to 4 bases and at J to 8 bases, leaving 12 bases not matched to a gene. This CDR3 contains 16 residues. CDR1 is LNHDA and CDR2 is SQIVND in the germline V gene (reference sequence). CDR3: CASSRKIAGAWDEQFF. CDR3 in DNA: TGTGCCAGTAGTAGGAAGATAGCGGGGGCCTGGGATGAGCAGTTCTTC.

The chain carries TRBV6-2 or TRBV6-3 and TRBJ2-7; no reliable D call. Trimming shortened V by 7 bases and J by 0 bases, and 16 bases separated the two germline ends. The CDR3 totals 15 residues. Germline CDR1 MNHEY, CDR2 SVGEGT. Written as DNA, the CDR3 is TGTGCCAGCAACCCGCCAGGAAGAAGCTCCTACGAGCAGTACTTC. Protein product: CASNPPGRSSYEQYF.

The chain couples TRBV9 to TRBJ2-1, with TRBD1 matching 8 bases. Germline V CDR1 and CDR2: SGDLS, YYNGEE. The CDR3 is 19 amino acids. The ends lost 5 bases at V and 9 bases at J; junction bases unmatched: 25. CDR3: CASRDALLSPRQGPCEQFF. The CDR3 DNA reads TGTGCCAGCAGAGACGCCTTGTTGTCCCCCCGACAGGGGCCCTGTGAGCAGTTCTTC.

The chain links TRBV18 to TRBJ2-4; tentative D call: TRBD1 (5 bases). Trimming took 1 base from V and 2 from J, leaving 9 bases between them. Germline lookup yields CDR1 KGHSH and CDR2 LQKENI. The CDR3 spans 15 residues. CDR3: CASSPQAGSKNIQYF. The CDR3 DNA is TGTGCCAGCTCACCACAAGCAGGGTCCAAAAACATTCAGTACTTC.

V is TRBV7-9 and J is TRBJ1-1; perhaps TRBD1 as D (6 bases). The CDR3 loop spans 13 amino acids. V was trimmed by 1 base and J by 10 bases, leaving 13 bases between them. Germline V gives CDR1 SEHNR, CDR2 FQNEAQ (reference sequence). CDR3 region: CASSLDGGTSAFF. In nucleotides, the CDR3 is TGTGCCAGCAGCTTAGATGGGGGGACATCAGCTTTCTTT.